A single sample gave rise to the 6 T cell receptor beta chains below, sequenced in a study of blood T cell repertoires in COVID-19. The method was immunoSEQ multiplex PCR; TCRdb's version includes in-frame clones alone and lacks a portion of them. The data contain some 190,000 clones, around four fifths of them seen just once; the ten biggest clones take up about a fifth. The material sequenced was peripheral blood. The receptors were sampled from a human donor in a cohort sampled during active COVID-19.

V is TRBV6-6 and J is TRBJ2-3, with TRBD1 matching over 7 bases. Germline V gene sequence: CDR1 MNHNY, CDR2 SVGAGI (reference sequence). V shed 5 bases and J 14 bases; nucleotides not matched to a gene: 16. This CDR3 is 14 amino acids long. The CDR3 loop is CASSGQERAQSPYF. Here the CDR3 DNA reads TGTGCCAGCAGTGGACAGGAACGGGCTCAAAGTCCGTATTTT.

The chain employs TRBV6-5 and TRBJ1-6; D is ambiguous. CDR1 and CDR2 (germline): MNHEY, SVGAGI. CDR3 length: 14 residues. Trimming took off 7 bases at V and 5 bases at J, with 12 bases between the two ends. The CDR3 loop is CASNNGRDNSPLHF. CDR3 DNA: TGTGCCAGCAACAACGGCCGGGATAATTCACCCCTCCACTTT.

This clone was observed a single time. V is TRBV18 and J is TRBJ1-3; D remains ambiguous. Germline-derived CDR1 and CDR2 are KGHSH and LQKENI. Trimming removed 5 bases from V and 4 bases from J, with 15 bases in between. The length of the CDR3 is 15 residues. CDR3 amino acids: CASSTAGRSGNTIYF. CDR3 nucleotide sequence: TGTGCCAGCTCAACCGCGGGCAGATCAGGAAACACCATATATTTT.

This chain links TRBV2 with TRBJ2-7, with 8 bases identical to TRBD1. Germline values: CDR1 SNHLY, CDR2 FYNNEI. This CDR3 is 12 amino acids long. The V and J ends lost 6 bases and 6 bases, in that order; junction bases with no gene match: 4. The CDR3 sequence: CASSRTGIEQYV. Here the CDR3 DNA reads TGTGCCAGCAGCCGGACAGGGATCGAGCAGTACGTC.

The gene calls are TRBV5-1 and TRBJ2-1, with a possible D match to TRBD1 (6 bases). CDR1 is SGHRS and CDR2 is YFSETQ in the germline V gene. The CDR3 is made up of 13 amino acids. Trimming cost V 4 bases and J 10 bases, with 15 bases left between them. CDR3 coding DNA: TGCGCCAGCAGCCCGCGATCTGGGGGCGAGCAGTTCTTC. This codes for CASSPRSGGEQFF.

The chain combines TRBV3-1 (or the pseudogene TRBV3-2) with TRBJ1-5; tentative D call: TRBD1 (6 bases). Per the germline V gene, CDR1 is LGHDT and CDR2 is YNNKEL (reference sequence). The CDR3 is 14 residues long. V lost 6 bases to trimming and J lost 2 bases, with 11 bases between them. For the CDR3, the DNA is TGTGCCAGCAGTTACAGGGCGGGCAATCAGCCCCAGCATTTT. Its translation is CASSYRAGNQPQHF.